A single sample gave rise to the 21 T cell receptor beta chains below, sequenced in a study of blood T cell repertoires in COVID-19. Repertoires were generated with immunoSEQ multiplex PCR, while TCRdb's copy carries only in-frame clones and drops some. The sample has roughly 190,000 clones; about 80% are singletons. The sequencing sample was made of peripheral blood. These receptors originate from a man aged 60-69 years with acute or convalescent COVID-19.

Note on this clone: The same CDR3 arises from other DNA sequences in this sample as well. The CDR3: CASSPSPGNTEAFF. The CDR3 nucleotides read TGTGCCAGCAGTCCCTCGCCGGGGAACACTGAAGCTTTCTTT. The chain joins TRBV6-4 to TRBJ1-1, with no clear D. The CDR3 covers 14 residues. Between the trimmed V and J ends, which lost 5 bases and 1 base, there was a span of 11 bases. The V gene's germline CDR1 is MRHNA and CDR2 SNTAGT.

J is TRBJ1-1 and V is TRBV5-1, with D perhaps TRBD1 (5 bases). V lost 3 bases and J 0 bases, leaving 6 bases between the germline ends. The CDR3 sequence is 13 residues long. CDR1 and CDR2 (germline): SGHRS, YFSETQ. The CDR3 sequence: CASSSTVNTEAFF. The DNA of the CDR3 is TGCGCCAGCAGCTCGACAGTGAACACTGAAGCTTTCTTT. Together with reference TRBV5-1 and TRBJ1-1, the CDR3 gives the full variable domain: KAGVTQTPRYLIKTRGQQVTLSCSPISGHRSVSWYQQTPGQGLQFLFEYFSETQRNKGNFPGRFSGRQFSNSRSEMNVSTLELGDSALYLCASSSTVNTEAFFGQGTRLTVV.

This clone has just a few counts. The chain carries TRBV7-2 and TRBJ2-7, with TRBD1 matching 10 bases. This CDR3 has 15 residues. V dropped 5 bases and J dropped 4; count of bases not matched to a gene: 8. Germline V CDR1 and CDR2: SGHTA, FQGNSA. The CDR3 protein is CASSIDRGLGYEQYF. The CDR3 DNA reads TGTGCCAGCAGCATAGACAGGGGGCTGGGATACGAGCAGTACTTC.

The genes are TRBV2 and TRBJ1-5; no reliable D call. Germline V CDR1 and CDR2: SNHLY, FYNNEI. The CDR3 spans 14 residues. Trimming took 4 bases from V and 7 from J, leaving 14 bases between them. The CDR3 loop reads CASSGSVGGQPQHF. The CDR3 DNA follows: TGTGCCAGCAGTGGGTCTGTGGGAGGGCAGCCCCAGCATTTT.

The rearrangement links TRBV4-2 to TRBJ2-1; D is ambiguous. V lost 1 base and J 4 bases, leaving 11 bases between the germline ends. Germline assignment: CDR1 LGHNA and CDR2 YNFKEQ. The CDR3 covers 15 residues. CDR3 coding DNA: TGTGCCAGCAGCCAAGTCCTAGGAGAATACAATGAGCAGTTCTTC. This encodes CASSQVLGEYNEQFF.

DNA of the CDR3: TGTGCCAGCAGCCCTCCTATCGGGGCCCTCCACTTT. Its translation: CASSPPIGALHF. The genes are TRBV7-9 and TRBJ1-6, with no clear D. Looked up from germline, CDR1 is SEHNR and CDR2 is FQNEAQ (reference sequence). V was shortened by 5 bases and J by 14 bases, with 13 bases between the two germline ends. This CDR3 spans 12 amino acids. The entire variable domain, with the rest obtained from reference TRBV7-9 and TRBJ1-6, is as follows: DTGVSQNPRHKITKRGQNVTFRCDPISEHNRLYWYRQTLGQGPEFLTYFQNEAQLEKSRLLSDRFSAERPKGSFSTLEIQRTEQGDSAMYLCASSPPIGALHFGNGTRLTVT.

The table lists this clone with a few counts. The rearrangement joins TRBV6-5 to TRBJ2-2; D not resolved. Germline values: CDR1 MNHEY, CDR2 SVGAGI. Trimming pared 3 bases from V and 5 bases from J, leaving 10 bases between. CDR3 size: 14 residues. The CDR3 nucleotides read TGTGCCAGCAGTTATTGGGCCTCAACCGGGGAGCTGTTTTTT. Translating it yields CASSYWASTGELFF.

The chain combines TRBV9 with TRBJ2-1; 8 nucleotides align to TRBD2. Germline trimming cut 1 base from V and 6 bases from J; bases unmatched to any gene: 12. Germline CDR1 is SGDLS and CDR2 is YYNGEE. The length of the CDR3 is 17 residues. The CDR3 here is CASSVPIMGLDLNEQFF. CDR3 DNA sequence: TGTGCCAGCAGCGTACCCATTATGGGACTAGACCTCAATGAGCAGTTCTTC.

The chain uses TRBV28 and TRBJ2-1; 9 nucleotides line up with TRBD2. Germline V gene sequence: CDR1 MDHEN, CDR2 SYDVKM. This CDR3 has 15 residues. V lost 2 bases, J lost 9 bases, and 8 bases stayed unmatched. The CDR3 loop is CASSLGSGSFGEQFF. The CDR3 region has the DNA TGTGCCAGCAGTTTAGGTAGCGGGAGCTTCGGTGAGCAGTTCTTC.

A few counts support this clone. The rearrangement uses TRBV4-1 and TRBJ1-2; 8 bases align to TRBD1. The CDR3 is 16 amino acids. V lost 0 bases and J lost 4; bases outside the gene matches: 7. From germline, CDR1 is MGHRA and CDR2 YSYEKL. The CDR3 protein is CASSQEVGQVLYGYTF. DNA of the CDR3: TGCGCCAGCAGCCAAGAGGTGGGACAGGTCCTCTATGGCTACACCTTC.

As for this clone: Distinct nucleotide sequences in the sample also encode this CDR3. CDR3 amino acids: CASSPRLAGIEQFF. Here the CDR3 DNA reads TGCGCCAGCAGCCCAAGACTAGCGGGAATTGAGCAGTTCTTC. J is TRBJ2-1 and V is TRBV5-1; 11 bases line up with TRBD2. There are 14 residues in the CDR3. Trimming cost V 4 bases and J 9 bases; bases outside gene matches: 6. Germline CDR1 and CDR2: SGHRS and YFSETQ. The whole variable domain, filled in from reference TRBV5-1 and TRBJ2-1, reads KAGVTQTPRYLIKTRGQQVTLSCSPISGHRSVSWYQQTPGQGLQFLFEYFSETQRNKGNFPGRFSGRQFSNSRSEMNVSTLELGDSALYLCASSPRLAGIEQFFGPGTRLTVL.

V usage is TRBV12-3 or TRBV12-4 and J usage is TRBJ1-1; 7 nucleotides match TRBD1. This CDR3 is built from 12 residues. Trimming cost V 4 bases and J 11 bases; bases outside gene matches: 7. The CDR3 nucleotides are TGTGCCAGCAGTTCGCAGGGGGGTACCGCTTTCTTT. Its translation: CASSSQGGTAFF.

V usage is TRBV4-3 and J usage is TRBJ2-1, with 8 bases matching TRBD1. V lost 1 base, J lost 8 bases, and 1 base stayed unmatched. Germline V gene lookup returns CDR1 LGHNA and CDR2 YSLEER. CDR3 length equals 13 residues. The CDR3 protein is CASSQAGGYEQFF. CDR3 nucleotide sequence: TGCGCCAGCAGCCAAGCAGGGGGCTATGAGCAGTTCTTC.

This rearrangement joins TRBV27 to TRBJ2-1; 11 bases map to TRBD1. J was trimmed by 6 bases and V by 6 bases; bases with no gene match: 4. The germline CDR1 and CDR2 sequences are MNHEY and SMNVEV (reference sequence). The CDR3 length is 14 residues. In DNA form, the CDR3 reads TGTGCCAGCAGCGCCGGGACAGGGGGCAATGAGCAGTTCTTC. Its translation is CASSAGTGGNEQFF.

This chain joins TRBV15 and TRBJ2-1, with 11 bases aligning to TRBD2. V trimming: 2 bases; J trimming: 7 bases; junction bases outside the gene matches: 7. CDR3 length: 16 residues. The germline gives CDR1 LNHNV, CDR2 YYDKDF (reference sequence). CDR3 bases: TGTGCCACCAGCAGAATACCTAGCGGGAGGTCGAATGAGCAGTTCTTC. Translating gives CATSRIPSGRSNEQFF.

The V gene is TRBV7-2, the J gene TRBJ1-4, with D possibly TRBD1 on 6 matching bases. The CDR3 runs to 14 residues. Trimming removed 3 bases at V and 5 bases at J, with 10 bases between. Looked up from germline, CDR1 is SGHTA and CDR2 is FQGNSA. CDR3 protein: CASSFSGVNEKLFF. In nucleotides, the CDR3 is TGTGCCAGCAGCTTTTCAGGGGTCAATGAAAAACTGTTTTTT.

The chain employs TRBV2 and TRBJ2-5; TRBD1 might be the D (5 bases). This CDR3 is 14 amino acids long. V was shortened by 3 bases and J by 4 bases, with 12 bases between the two germline ends. The germline V gene encodes CDR1 SNHLY and CDR2 FYNNEI. CDR3 nucleotides: TGTGCCAGCAGTGACCTAGGGGCTAGAGAGACCCAGTACTTC. Translating it yields CASSDLGARETQYF.

The CDR3: CASSQGPNNQPQHF. CDR3 in DNA: TGTGCCAGCAGCCAAGGTCCTAACAATCAGCCCCAGCATTTT. The chain employs TRBV3-1 (or the pseudogene TRBV3-2) and TRBJ1-5, with D unresolved. CDR3 length: 14 amino acids. CDR1 is LGHDT and CDR2 is YNNKEL in the germline V gene (reference sequence). With 1 base removed from V and 3 bases from J, the gap between germline ends came to 7 bases.

This chain joins TRBV19 and TRBJ1-2; D is unclear. CDR3 size: 14 residues. Germline lookup yields CDR1 LNHDA and CDR2 SQIVND (reference sequence). Trimming took off 1 base at V and 2 bases at J, with 8 bases between the two ends. Written as DNA, the CDR3 is TGTGCCAGTAGTATAGTGGGCCAAAACTATGGCTACACCTTC. This sequence encodes CASSIVGQNYGYTF.

The chain combines TRBV20-1 with TRBJ1-5, with TRBD1 matching over 7 bases. Germline CDR1 reads DFQATT; CDR2 reads SNEGSKA (reference sequence). V was pared by 3 bases and J by 0 bases, with 11 bases of the junction left unmatched. The CDR3 sequence is 17 residues long. CDR3 bases: TGCAGTGCTAGTCTAACAGGGGAGCGAGGTAGCAATCAGCCCCAGCATTTT. This codes for CSASLTGERGSNQPQHF.

This chain connects TRBV30 to TRBJ1-3; D may be TRBD1 (6 bases). The CDR3 spans 14 residues. Trimming took off 3 bases at V and 4 bases at J, with 13 bases between the two ends. The germline CDR1 and CDR2 sequences are GTSNPN and SVGIG (reference sequence). The CDR3 sequence: CAWRQGVYGNTIYF. The CDR3 coding sequence is TGTGCCTGGAGACAGGGTGTGTACGGAAACACCATATATTTT.